Listed below are T cell receptor beta chains from one sample, sequenced in a study of vaccination and CD4 T cells after COVID-19. TCRdb fed the PCR reads into MiXCR, producing one record per CDR3 protein. The repertoire consists of approximately 21,000 distinct CDR3 sequences, with less than 55% occurring once and the leading ten covering roughly 14%. Which antigens these TCRs recognize remains unknown. The sample consisted of cultured CD4+ T cells from blood. All receptors derive from a human donor with COVID-19. CDR3s include the opening cysteine and the closing phenylalanine or tryptophan. D genes are given only for firm matches. The listing skips clone size in some rows; elsewhere it reads once, few, many or a size class.

d_call clone_size j_call v_call cdr3_nt cdr3_aa
TRBD2 . TRBJ2-1 TRBV6-1 TGTGCCAGCAGTCGGACTAGCGATGAGCAGTTCTTC CASSRTSDEQFF
TRBD1 few TRBJ1-3 TRBV6-5 TGTGCCAGCAGTTACTCCCAGGACAGGGGTGCTGGAAACACCATATATTTT CASSYSQDRGAGNTIYF
TRBD1 . TRBJ1-3 TRBV20-1 TGCAGTGCTAGGCAGGGGGGTGCTAGAAACACCATATATTTT CSARQGGARNTIYF
. . TRBJ1-2 TRBV12-3/TRBV12-4 TGTGCCAGCAGTTTACCCCGGTTTAGGGGTAGTGGCTACACCTTC CASSLPRFRGSGYTF
. . TRBJ1-2 TRBV6-1 TGTGCCAGCAGAAATCAGGGTAGCGGCTACACCTTC CASRNQGSGYTF
. . TRBJ2-3 TRBV6-2/TRBV6-3 TGTGCCAGCAGTACTCGTGATACGCAGTATTTT CASSTRDTQYF
. . TRBJ1-2 TRBV27 TGTGCCAGCAGTTCTCCCACCAGGGTTTACACCTTC CASSSPTRVYTF
. few TRBJ1-6 TRBV25-1 TGTGCCAGCAGTACTACTGGAGGGGGTATATCACCCCTCCACTTT CASSTTGGGISPLHF
TRBD2 . TRBJ2-2 TRBV5-4 TGTGCCAGCACCACAAAACTACTCAGCGGGGGCTCGGACCCCGGGGAGCTGTTTTTT CASTTKLLSGGSDPGELFF
. . TRBJ2-5 TRBV12-3/TRBV12-4 TGTGCCAGCAGTTTATTCAAGCAAGAGACCCAGTACTTC CASSLFKQETQYF
. . TRBJ2-7 TRBV5-1 TGCGCCAGCAGCTTGGCGGCAGGGAACTCCTACGAGCAGTACTTC CASSLAAGNSYEQYF
. once TRBJ1-2 TRBV29-1 TGCAGCGATAATGACGGTCACTATGGCTACACCTTC CSDNDGHYGYTF
TRBD1 . TRBJ2-3 TRBV5-4 TGTGCCAGCAGCTTGCGGACAGGGGGGAACACAGATACGCAGTATTTT CASSLRTGGNTDTQYF
. . TRBJ1-6 TRBV5-1 TGCGCCAGCAGCCCCGGGGGAAAGAATAATTCACCCCTCCACTTT CASSPGGKNNSPLHF
TRBD1 . TRBJ2-5 TRBV19 TGTGCCAGTAGTTCCCCCGGGACAGGGAAAGAGACCCAGTACTTC CASSSPGTGKETQYF
TRBD1 . TRBJ1-1 TRBV6-1 TGTGCCAGCAGGGGACAGGGGAGGTGGAGCACTGAAGCTTTCTTT CASRGQGRWSTEAFF
. . TRBJ1-2 TRBV14 TGTGCCAGCAGCCAAGCCCAGGTCCCCTATGGCTACACCTTC CASSQAQVPYGYTF
. . TRBJ1-5 TRBV20-1 TGCAGTGCTAGAGCATCCTCTCCGCCCCAGCATTTT CSARASSPPQHF
. . TRBJ1-1 TRBV19 TGTGCCAGTAGTCCCGCAGGGAGGAACACTGAAGCTTTCTTT CASSPAGRNTEAFF
TRBD1 . TRBJ1-3 TRBV24-1 TGTGCCACCAGTGATTTGCGGGACAGGGTGACTGGAAACACCATATATTTT CATSDLRDRVTGNTIYF
. few TRBJ2-5 TRBV2 TGTGCCAGCAGTGAAGCGCATCAGCCGGGGCAAGAGACCCAGTACTTC CASSEAHQPGQETQYF
. few TRBJ2-3 TRBV6-1 TGTGCCACCCTCCCCCTGACAGTTAGCACAGATACGCAGTATTTT CATLPLTVSTDTQYF
. . TRBJ1-2 TRBV19 TGTGCCAGTAGTATTGCCGGCAGGGCAGCTAACTATGGCTACACCTTC CASSIAGRAANYGYTF
. . TRBJ1-1 TRBV6-2/TRBV6-3 TGTGCCAGCAGTTACTCGCGGTTAGTAGCTGAAGCTTTCTTT CASSYSRLVAEAFF
. . TRBJ1-1 TRBV20-1 TGCAGTGAGGCAGGACGGGGGACTGAAGCTTTCTTT CSEAGRGTEAFF
TRBD1 few TRBJ1-1 TRBV5-1 TGCGCCAGCAGCGGCGACAGGGGGCGGGACACTGAAGCTTTCTTT CASSGDRGRDTEAFF
. . TRBJ2-1 TRBV21-1 TGTGCCAGCAGTTGCCGGGACAGGGACGACAATGAGCAGTTCTTC CASSCRDRDDNEQFF
TRBD1 . TRBJ1-2 TRBV6-1 TGTGCCAGCAACCCCCTAGGGGGACAGGGCTACACCTTC CASNPLGGQGYTF
TRBD2 few TRBJ2-4 TRBV6-1 TGTGCCAGCAGAGGACTAGCGGGGGGTGTGACCAAAAACATTCAGTACTTC CASRGLAGGVTKNIQYF
TRBD2 . TRBJ2-5 TRBV6-2/TRBV6-3 TGTGCCAGCAGTTATGGGCGGGAGGCCCAGTACTTC CASSYGREAQYF
. few TRBJ1-2 TRBV6-5 TGTGCCAGCAGTTACTCTGGGGGGCTCGGTGGCTACACCTTC CASSYSGGLGGYTF
TRBD2 . TRBJ2-5 TRBV11-2 TGTGCCAGCAGCCGACCTGGGGGGGACCAAGAGACCCAGTACTTC CASSRPGGDQETQYF
TRBD1 . TRBJ1-6 TRBV6-1 TGTGCCAGCAGGTTGGACAGGGGGTTAGGTTCACCCCTCCACTTT CASRLDRGLGSPLHF
TRBD1 once TRBJ2-2 TRBV12-3/TRBV12-4 TGTGCCAGCAGCCCTTTTCGAGGGGGCTCCGGGGAGCTGTTTTTT CASSPFRGGSGELFF
. medium-sized TRBJ1-6 TRBV7-8 TGTGCCAGCAGCTTAAACAGAAAGCCGAACATCTATAATTCACCCCTCCACTTT CASSLNRKPNIYNSPLHF
. . TRBJ1-5 TRBV19 TGTGCCAGTACCCAGGGAGGGCAGCCCCAGCATTTT CASTQGGQPQHF
. . TRBJ1-3 TRBV6-1 TGTGCCAGCAGCGCAGGGTGTAAGAGCAACACCATATATTTT CASSAGCKSNTIYF
TRBD1 . TRBJ1-2 TRBV18 TGTGCCAGCTCACCACCGACAACAGGGGTGGGCTATGGCTACACCTTC CASSPPTTGVGYGYTF
TRBD1 few TRBJ2-5 TRBV20-1 TGCAGTGCTAGGGTGCCAGGGGGCAGGGAGACCCAGTACTTC CSARVPGGRETQYF
. few TRBJ1-2 TRBV29-1 TGCAGCGTTGACCTTGGCAGGGCCAACTATGGCTACACCTTC CSVDLGRANYGYTF
TRBD2 few TRBJ2-5 TRBV19 TGTGCCAGTAGCCCCGGGGGGGAGACCCAGTACTTC CASSPGGETQYF
TRBD1 few TRBJ1-4 TRBV6-5 TGTGCCAGCAGCTACAGGGGAGTTAATGAAAAACTGTTTTTT CASSYRGVNEKLFF
TRBD1 few TRBJ1-2 TRBV24-1 TGTGCCACCAGTGACCAGGGGGCGTATGGCTACACCTTC CATSDQGAYGYTF
. . TRBJ2-2 TRBV7-9 TGTGCCAGCAGCTTCTCGTTGGGGCGGGGCGGGGAGCTGTTTTTT CASSFSLGRGGELFF
TRBD1 few TRBJ1-6 TRBV25-1 TGTGCCAGCAGCCGTGGGGACAGCTCCAGCTCCTATAATTCACCCCTCCACTTT CASSRGDSSSSYNSPLHF
. . TRBJ1-5 TRBV15 TGTGCCACCAGCAGGGAGACAGTGTACAATCAGCCCCAGCATTTT CATSRETVYNQPQHF
TRBD1 few TRBJ2-7 TRBV5-1 TGCGCCAGCCACATTCCGGGACAGGGGAATTACGAGCAGTACTTC CASHIPGQGNYEQYF
. few TRBJ1-6 TRBV11-2 TGTGCCAGCAGCTTAGGGCCTAATAATTCACCCCTCCACTTT CASSLGPNNSPLHF
TRBD2 . TRBJ2-2 TRBV4-2 TGTGCCAGCAGCCGGGACGGGACTAGTTCTGCCGGGGAGCTGTTTTTT CASSRDGTSSAGELFF